This TCR beta chain stems from a study of blood T cell repertoires in COVID-19. TCRdb keeps only in-frame clones here, not all; method: immunoSEQ multiplex PCR. Counted here are 400,000 to 500,000 clones, 88% occurring once; the ten biggest clones make up 1.4% to 1.5%. The germline V gene encodes CDR1 MGHDK and CDR2 SYGVNS. The CDR3 contains 13 residues. Trimming shortened V by 3 bases and J by 4 bases, and 4 bases separated the two germline ends. This clone was observed once. Sequenced material: PBMCs or T cells enriched from blood (not recorded which). The V gene is TRBV25-1, the J gene TRBJ1-6; no firm D call. This clonotype was obtained from a young woman who had been exposed to COVID-19. The CDR3 spells CASSDLYNSPLHF. The CDR3 nucleotides read TGTGCCAGCAGTGATCTATATAATTCACCCCTCCACTTT.